This TCR beta chain was recorded in a study of blood T cell repertoires in COVID-19. About the study: COVID-19 samples collected from the United States, Italy and Spain covered acute and convalescent phases. Nucleic acid was either cDNA or gDNA, and it came from T cells, B-cell-depleted T cells, or PBMCs.

The germline CDR1 and CDR2 sequences are MGHRA and YSYEKL. The V and J ends lost 4 bases and 3 bases respectively, with 16 bases between them. This CDR3 contains 16 residues. Per the original data handling: Reference gene primer amplification in the assay estimated nucleated cell counts. Sequenced by immunoSEQ multiplex PCR; TCRdb stores in-frame clones only, minus some. V and J calls and clone size are given by that table; D and trimming were obtained from the DNA. The table lists about 67,000 clones, about four fifths of them singletons, with approximately 6.8% in the top ten. This clone was observed a handful of times.

The clonotype comes from a woman aged 60-70 years with acute or convalescent COVID-19. V is TRBV4-1 and J is TRBJ2-4; TRBD2 might be the D (6 bases). The sample taken for sequencing was peripheral blood. The CDR3 here is CASSPQQIGSKNIQYF. CDR3 coding DNA: TGCGCCAGCAGCCCTCAACAGATCGGGAGCAAAAACATTCAGTACTTC.